Below are 25 T cell receptor beta chains sequenced from a single sample in a study of blood T cell repertoires in COVID-19. Method: immunoSEQ multiplex PCR; TCRdb's copy keeps in-frame clones and lacks some. The table has hundreds of thousands of clones, 65% to 90% seen once. What was sequenced was peripheral blood. Receptor source: a human donor in a cohort sampled during active COVID-19.

The genes are TRBV10-2 and TRBJ1-1; D is ambiguous. The V gene's germline CDR1 is WSHSY and CDR2 SAAADI. There are 12 residues in the CDR3. V lost 3 bases, J lost 7 bases, and 9 bases lay in between. In DNA form, the CDR3 reads TGCGCCAGCAGTGACGCACTTATTGAAGCTTTCTTT. Translated: CASSDALIEAFF.

This clone was seen a single time. The V gene is TRBV19, the J gene TRBJ2-1; D is perhaps TRBD2 (5 bases). Between the trimmed V and J ends, which lost 2 bases and 8 bases, there was a span of 10 bases. The length of the CDR3 is 13 residues. CDR1 and CDR2 (germline): LNHDA, SQIVND (reference sequence). The CDR3, as DNA: TGTGCCAGTAGTATACGGGGTCACGATGAGCAGTTCTTC. It is translated as CASSIRGHDEQFF.

This clone occurred a few times. The gene calls are TRBV6-5 and TRBJ1-6, with D unresolved. Germline V lookup: CDR1 MNHEY, CDR2 SVGAGI. The CDR3 covers 13 residues. The germline V and J ends were trimmed by 5 bases and 10 bases, with 12 bases remaining between them. The CDR3 DNA reads as TGTGCCAGCAGTATTCTGGCAGAATCACCCCTCCACTTT. Its protein is CASSILAESPLHF.

The chain employs TRBV30 and TRBJ1-1; possible D gene TRBD1, 6 bases. The CDR3 is 13 residues long. Deletions cut 5 bases from V and 6 bases from J, with 16 bases between. Germline CDR1 GTSNPN, CDR2 SVGIG (reference sequence). This chain's CDR3 is CAWDGQGGSEAFF. The CDR3 DNA reads TGTGCCTGGGACGGCCAAGGGGGTTCTGAAGCTTTCTTT.

This clone was seen a handful of times. The chain combines TRBV4-1 with TRBJ1-5; perhaps TRBD1 as D (6 bases). The V end was cut by 1 base, the J end by 2 bases, with 15 bases between. This CDR3 has 17 amino acids. CDR1 is MGHRA and CDR2 is YSYEKL in the germline V gene. The CDR3 loop reads CASSQVIGPGGNQPQHF. The CDR3 nucleotides are TGCGCCAGCAGCCAAGTGATTGGGCCAGGGGGCAATCAGCCCCAGCATTTT.

This clone showed up just a few times. The rearrangement joins TRBV30 to TRBJ2-5; 9 nucleotides line up with TRBD2. The CDR3 has 15 residues. Germline-derived CDR1 and CDR2 are GTSNPN and SVGIG (reference sequence). Trimming took 2 bases from V and 4 from J; bases not matched to a gene: 8. The CDR3 loop is CAWSQAGGPGETQYF. In DNA form, the CDR3 reads TGTGCCTGGAGTCAGGCGGGGGGGCCGGGAGAGACCCAGTACTTC. Together with reference TRBV30 and TRBJ2-5, the CDR3 gives the full variable domain: SQTIHQWPATLVQPVGSPLSLECTVEGTSNPNLYWYRQAAGRGLQLLFYSVGIGQISSEVPQNLSASRPQDRQFILSSKKLLLSDSGFYLCAWSQAGGPGETQYFGPGTRLLVL.

V and J are TRBV10-3 and TRBJ1-1; TRBD1 matches at 9 bases. Trimming took 9 bases from V and 7 from J; bases not matched to a gene: 6. Germline-derived CDR1 and CDR2 are ENHRY and SYGVKD. The CDR3 totals 12 residues. The CDR3 reads CAIQTGGGEAFF. CDR3 nucleotides: TGTGCCATACAAACAGGGGGCGGTGAAGCTTTCTTT.

The chain joins TRBV19 to TRBJ2-2; 9 bases are a match to TRBD1. J was trimmed by 4 bases and V by 4 bases; bases with no gene match: 7. CDR1 and CDR2 (germline): LNHDA, SQIVND (reference sequence). The CDR3 covers 16 residues. The DNA for the CDR3 is TGTGCCAGTAGTACACGGGGGGACAGGGCCACCGGGGAGCTGTTTTTT. Protein sequence: CASSTRGDRATGELFF.

This clone was found once. The V and J genes are TRBV5-6 and TRBJ1-3; TRBD1 matches at 11 bases. The CDR3 spans 18 residues. Germline CDR1 and CDR2: SGHDT and YYEEEE. J lost 1 base, V lost 4 bases, and 10 bases had no gene match. The DNA of the CDR3 is TGTGCCAGCAGCCGGACGGGACAGGGGGGTTTTTCTGGAAACACCATATATTTT. This gives the protein CASSRTGQGGFSGNTIYF. The variable domain in full, with the rest retrieved from reference TRBV5-6 and TRBJ1-3, is DAGVTQSPTHLIKTRGQQVTLRCSPKSGHDTVSWYQQALGQGPQFIFQYYEEEERQRGNFPDRFSGHQFPNYSSELNVNALLLGDSALYLCASSRTGQGGFSGNTIYFGEGSWLTVV.

The chain combines TRBV12-5 with TRBJ1-1, with TRBD1 matching over 8 bases. The CDR3 loop spans 12 amino acids. Germline V gene sequence: CDR1 LGHNT, CDR2 FRNRAP. V dropped 3 bases and J dropped 11; count of bases not matched to a gene: 5. CDR3 protein: CASGFDRGDAFF. CDR3 in DNA: TGTGCTAGTGGTTTTGACAGGGGCGACGCTTTCTTT.

This chain links TRBV6-5 with TRBJ1-5; unclear D gene. The V end was cut by 5 bases, the J end by 7 bases, with 9 bases between. This CDR3 is built from 12 residues. The germline V gene has CDR1 MNHEY and CDR2 SVGAGI. CDR3 bases: TGTGCCAGCAGTCAAATTCGGCAGCCCCAGCATTTT. Translating gives CASSQIRQPQHF.

The genes are TRBV4-1 and TRBJ2-3; D perhaps matches TRBD2 (5 bases). Trimming removed 1 base at V and 2 bases at J, with 16 bases between. The germline V gene encodes CDR1 MGHRA and CDR2 YSYEKL. The CDR3 is made up of 17 amino acids. CDR3 amino acids: CASSQGGHSLPTDTQYF. The CDR3 bases are TGCGCCAGCAGCCAAGGCGGGCACAGTCTCCCCACAGATACGCAGTATTTT.

V usage is TRBV6-2 or TRBV6-3 and J usage is TRBJ1-1; D unclear. CDR1 is MNHEY and CDR2 is SVGEGT in the germline V gene. This CDR3 contains 13 residues. Trimming cost V 2 bases and J 2 bases, with 6 bases left between them. The CDR3 loop is CASSYVTNTEAFF. CDR3 DNA: TGTGCCAGCAGTTACGTCACTAACACTGAAGCTTTCTTT.

The chain couples TRBV5-1 to TRBJ1-3; D is perhaps TRBD1 (6 bases). Deletions cut 3 bases from V and 0 bases from J, with 10 bases between. This CDR3 region has 15 residues. Germline CDR1 is SGHRS and CDR2 is YFSETQ. As DNA, the CDR3 is TGCGCCAGCAGCTCCGGACAGCGCTCTGGAAACACCATATATTTT. Translation gives CASSSGQRSGNTIYF.

The V gene is TRBV2, the J gene TRBJ1-6, with TRBD1 identical over 10 bases. Germline V lookup: CDR1 SNHLY, CDR2 FYNNEI. The CDR3 contains 17 residues. V lost 0 bases to trimming and J lost 7 bases; unmatched junction nucleotides: 6. The DNA for the CDR3 is TGTGCCAGCAGTGAAGCTATAGACAGGGGGCTAAATTCACCCCTCCACTTT. Translated: CASSEAIDRGLNSPLHF.

This clone was seen just once. The rearrangement links TRBV6-5 to TRBJ2-1; TRBD1 agrees at 8 bases. Per the germline V gene, CDR1 is MNHEY and CDR2 is SVGAGI. The CDR3 is made up of 15 amino acids. The J segment lost 0 bases and the V segment lost 7 bases, leaving 5 bases of the junction unmatched. The CDR3, as DNA: TGTGCCAGCAAATCGGGACAGGCCTCCTACAATGAGCAGTTCTTC. This codes for CASKSGQASYNEQFF.

The sample holds one count of this clone. The gene calls are TRBV24-1 and TRBJ1-1, with 7 positions matching TRBD1. CDR1 is KGHDR, CDR2 SFDVKD, per germline. V shed 7 bases, J shed 4 bases, and the junction held 11 bases outside the gene matches. This CDR3 has 15 residues. The CDR3 reads CATRVAGGDSTEAFF. As DNA, the CDR3 is TGTGCCACCAGGGTTGCAGGGGGAGATAGCACTGAAGCTTTCTTT.

The CDR3 region is CSASQGLTGNTIYF. CDR3 in DNA: TGCAGTGCTAGTCAGGGCCTAACTGGAAACACCATATATTTT. The chain is built from TRBV20-1 and TRBJ1-3; a possible D gene is TRBD1 (5 bases). Germline values: CDR1 DFQATT, CDR2 SNEGSKA (reference sequence). V dropped 3 bases and J dropped 2 bases, with 11 bases sitting between them. The CDR3 contains 14 residues.

V and J are TRBV5-5 and TRBJ2-7; 8 bases fit TRBD2. The CDR3 totals 14 residues. The trim removed 2 bases at V and 1 base at J, leaving 2 bases unmatched. Looked up from germline, CDR1 is SGHKS and CDR2 is YYEKEE (reference sequence). The CDR3 is CASSFGGVSYEQYF. Here the CDR3 DNA reads TGTGCCAGCAGCTTCGGGGGGGTATCCTACGAGCAGTACTTC.

The chain recombines TRBV5-1 with TRBJ1-4; a weak D match, TRBD1 (5 bases). The V end was cut by 5 bases, the J end by 8 bases, with 16 bases between. The CDR3 is 14 amino acids. The germline gives CDR1 SGHRS, CDR2 YFSETQ. CDR3: CASSFSPQGEKLFF. The CDR3 DNA sequence: TGCGCCAGCAGTTTTAGTCCCCAGGGAGAAAAACTGTTTTTT.

The genes are TRBV5-5 and TRBJ1-1, with D possibly TRBD1 on 5 matching bases. V lost 2 bases, J lost 3 bases, and 14 bases lay in between. The germline CDR1 and CDR2 sequences are SGHKS and YYEKEE (reference sequence). This CDR3 is built from 15 residues. The CDR3 protein is CASSFRTPGDTEAFF. In DNA form, the CDR3 reads TGTGCCAGCAGCTTTAGGACGCCGGGGGACACTGAAGCTTTCTTT.

The rearrangement links TRBV27 to TRBJ1-6, with D unclear. Trimming removed 7 bases from V and 8 bases from J, with 12 bases in between. Germline CDR1 MNHEY, CDR2 SMNVEV (reference sequence). The CDR3 totals 13 residues. CDR3 protein: CASTSDNYSPLHF. As DNA, the CDR3 is TGTGCCAGCACCTCCGACAACTATTCACCCCTCCACTTT.

This chain uses TRBV6-5 with TRBJ2-7; D is unclear. V lost 6 bases, J lost 3 bases, and 6 bases lay in between. The germline V gene has CDR1 MNHEY and CDR2 SVGAGI. The CDR3 runs to 11 residues. CDR3: CASSQNYEQYF. CDR3 sequence (DNA): TGTGCCAGCAGCCAGAACTACGAGCAGTACTTC.

This clone was observed a single time. The V and J genes are TRBV6-5 and TRBJ1-1, with D maybe TRBD1 (6 bases). The CDR3 totals 14 residues. Trimming stripped 2 bases from V and 4 bases from J, with 11 bases between. CDR1 and CDR2 from the germline V gene are MNHEY and SVGAGI. The CDR3 DNA follows: TGTGCCAGCAGTTACCGGACAGCGAGCACTGAAGCTTTCTTT. Translating gives CASSYRTASTEAFF.

V and J are TRBV5-1 and TRBJ1-1; D remains ambiguous. The V gene lost 0 bases and the J gene lost 6 bases, with 15 bases spanning the gap. The CDR3 covers 15 residues. Germline V gene lookup returns CDR1 SGHRS and CDR2 YFSETQ. The CDR3 DNA is TGCGCCAGCAGCTTGGCCACGGGTTCTAGTTCTGAAGCTTTCTTT. Its translation: CASSLATGSSSEAFF.